The 16 T cell receptor beta chains listed next were all sequenced from one sample in a study of T cell changes during pregnancy in multiple sclerosis. Generated by immunoSEQ multiplex PCR, the TCRdb table keeps only in-frame clones and is missing some. The top ten clones hold around 9.8% of a sample with more than 25,000 clones, roughly 87% of them seen once. Sequenced material: CD8+ T cells from peripheral blood mononuclear cells, taken in the first trimester of pregnancy. The receptors derive from a female donor with multiple sclerosis, enrolled in a pregnancy study.

The V and J genes are TRBV7-2 and TRBJ1-3, with TRBD1 matching 9 bases. The CDR3 loop spans 14 amino acids. CDR1 is SGHTA and CDR2 is FQGNSA in the germline V gene. V gave up 1 base and J gave up 8 bases; unmatched junction bases: 3. CDR3 nucleotide sequence: TGTGCCAGCAGCTTAGGAGGACAGGGGTACACCATATATTTT. Translation gives CASSLGGQGYTIYF.

This clone was detected only a few times. The chain uses TRBV11-2 and TRBJ1-1; D unresolved. The length of the CDR3 is 15 residues. V dropped 1 base and J dropped 1 base, with 10 bases sitting between them. Germline V gene data show CDR1 as SGHAT and CDR2 as FQNNGV. CDR3 protein: CASSLVGNPNTEAFF. CDR3 coding DNA: TGTGCCAGCAGCTTAGTTGGCAACCCGAACACTGAAGCTTTCTTT.

This clone has a single count. The chain has TRBV5-4 and TRBJ1-2; 9 bases align to TRBD1. J was trimmed by 5 bases and V by 4 bases; bases with no gene match: 9. Germline V gene data show CDR1 as SGHNT and CDR2 as YYREEE (reference sequence). The length of the CDR3 is 15 residues. The CDR3 reads CASSLRQGGWYGYTF. CDR3 sequence (DNA): TGTGCCAGCAGCCTACGACAGGGGGGGTGGTATGGCTACACCTTC.

V and J are TRBV4-3 and TRBJ2-7, with 11 bases identical to TRBD2. The CDR3 has 15 amino acids. V dropped 0 bases and J dropped 4; count of bases not matched to a gene: 2. The germline V gene has CDR1 LGHNA and CDR2 YSLEER. The chain's CDR3 is CASSQETSGVYEQYF. In DNA, the CDR3 is TGCGCCAGCAGCCAAGAGACTAGCGGGGTGTACGAGCAGTACTTC.

The rearrangement joins TRBV4-1 to TRBJ2-3, with 8 bases fitting TRBD2. The CDR3 has 20 amino acids. CDR1 and CDR2 (germline): MGHRA, YSYEKL. J was trimmed by 0 bases and V by 4 bases; bases with no gene match: 18. The CDR3 loop is CASSPRTFISGGTSTDTQYF. The CDR3 DNA follows: TGCGCCAGCAGCCCAAGGACTTTTATAAGCGGGGGTACTAGCACAGATACGCAGTATTTT.

The chain recombines TRBV5-4 with TRBJ2-2; TRBD1 matches at 10 bases. V dropped 2 bases and J dropped 6; count of bases not matched to a gene: 13. This CDR3 is built from 18 residues. Germline CDR1 and CDR2: SGHNT and YYREEE (reference sequence). The CDR3 sequence: CASSFPGQGKLFSGELFF. The CDR3 DNA reads TGTGCCAGCAGCTTTCCGGGACAGGGGAAACTTTTTTCCGGGGAGCTGTTTTTT.

This chain uses TRBV6-1 with TRBJ2-1; 7 bases align to TRBD2. After removal of 2 bases from V and 8 bases from J, the junction contained 9 bases not matched to a gene. CDR1 is MNHNS, CDR2 SASEGT, per germline. The CDR3 is made up of 15 amino acids. CDR3 loop: CASSEKEEGGHEQFF. DNA for the CDR3: TGTGCCAGCAGTGAAAAAGAGGAGGGAGGGCATGAGCAGTTCTTC.

J is TRBJ2-5 and V is TRBV25-1; TRBD2 matches at 9 bases. This CDR3 has 18 amino acids. The J segment lost 2 bases and the V segment lost 1 base, leaving 11 bases of the junction unmatched. Germline CDR1 and CDR2: MGHDK and SYGVNS. Here the CDR3 DNA reads TGTGCCAGCAGTGAATCCCTAGCAGCGGGGGGCTTTCAAGAGACCCAGTACTTC. This codes for CASSESLAAGGFQETQYF.

This rearrangement joins TRBV10-3 to TRBJ1-3; 10 bases agree with TRBD1. Germline CDR1 and CDR2: ENHRY and SYGVKD. V was pared by 2 bases and J by 2 bases, with 3 bases of the junction left unmatched. This CDR3 contains 16 residues. CDR3 DNA sequence: TGTGCCATCAGTGAGCCTGGACAGGGGGCTGGAAACACCATATATTTT. Amino acid sequence: CAISEPGQGAGNTIYF.

V usage is TRBV7-2 and J usage is TRBJ1-2; TRBD1 agrees at 7 bases. Germline V gives CDR1 SGHTA, CDR2 FQGNSA. CDR3 length: 17 residues. V was pared by 0 bases and J by 3 bases, with 10 bases of the junction left unmatched. In nucleotides, the CDR3 is TGTGCCAGCAGCTTAGCGCCCGGCAGGGGGACAGACTATGGCTACACCTTC. This translates into CASSLAPGRGTDYGYTF.

V is TRBV15 and J is TRBJ2-7; D gene uncertain. V dropped 1 base and J dropped 5 bases, with 6 bases sitting between them. The V gene's germline CDR1 is LNHNV and CDR2 YYDKDF (reference sequence). The CDR3 runs 12 residues. CDR3 DNA: TGTGCCACCAGCAGAGCGTCGGACGAGCAGTACTTC. It is translated as CATSRASDEQYF.

This clone was detected once. The chain links TRBV7-9 to TRBJ2-7; 9 nucleotides align to TRBD1. CDR1 is SEHNR and CDR2 is FQNEAQ in the germline V gene (reference sequence). The ends lost 3 bases at V and 2 bases at J; junction bases unmatched: 2. This CDR3 region has 14 residues. The CDR3 sequence: CASSFGTGTYEQYF. The CDR3 nucleotides are TGTGCCAGCAGCTTCGGGACAGGGACCTACGAGCAGTACTTC.

This chain links TRBV29-1 with TRBJ1-1, with D unresolved. Trimming pared 4 bases from V and 5 bases from J, leaving 14 bases between. Germline V gene data show CDR1 as SQVTM and CDR2 as ANQGSEA. The CDR3 covers 13 residues. The chain's CDR3 is CSVGSGRGTEAFF. CDR3 nucleotide sequence: TGCAGCGTTGGCAGCGGGCGAGGTACTGAAGCTTTCTTT.

This chain uses TRBV28 with TRBJ2-5; D possibly corresponds to TRBD2 (5 bases). Germline V gene sequence: CDR1 MDHEN, CDR2 SYDVKM. Trimming removed 5 bases at V and 2 bases at J, with 9 bases between. This CDR3 spans 13 amino acids. The CDR3 coding sequence is TGTGCCAGCAGTCGGGGAGTTCAAGAGACCCAGTACTTC. Translating gives CASSRGVQETQYF.

The rearrangement links TRBV6-1 to TRBJ2-6; the match to TRBD1 covers 7 bases. The length of the CDR3 is 15 residues. V gave up 8 bases and J gave up 0 bases; unmatched junction bases: 4. The germline CDR1 and CDR2 sequences are MNHNS and SASEGT. CDR3 bases: TGTGCCAGCGGGGACAGCCTCTCTGGGGCCAACGTCCTGACTTTC. Residues: CASGDSLSGANVLTF.

CDR3 protein: CASGGQMNTEAFF. DNA of the CDR3: TGTGCCAGTGGCGGACAGATGAACACTGAAGCTTTCTTT. The rearrangement uses TRBV19 and TRBJ1-1, with a weak D call TRBD1 (6 bases). The CDR3 loop spans 13 amino acids. The V and J ends lost 8 bases and 0 bases respectively, with 10 bases between them. Germline V gene lookup returns CDR1 LNHDA and CDR2 SQIVND (reference sequence).